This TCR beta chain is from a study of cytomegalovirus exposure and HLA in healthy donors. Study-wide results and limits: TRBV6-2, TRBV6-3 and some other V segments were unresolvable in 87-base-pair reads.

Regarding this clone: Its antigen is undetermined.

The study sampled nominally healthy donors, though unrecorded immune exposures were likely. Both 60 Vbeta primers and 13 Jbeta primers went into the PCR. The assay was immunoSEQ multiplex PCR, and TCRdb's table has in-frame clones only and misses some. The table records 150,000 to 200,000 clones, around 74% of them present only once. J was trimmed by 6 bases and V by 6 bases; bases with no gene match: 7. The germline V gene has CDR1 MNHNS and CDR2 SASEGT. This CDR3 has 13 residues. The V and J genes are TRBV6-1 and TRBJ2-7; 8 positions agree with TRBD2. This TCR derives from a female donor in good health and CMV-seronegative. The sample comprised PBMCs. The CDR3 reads CASSPAGEFEQYF. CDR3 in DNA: TGTGCCAGCAGCCCAGCGGGAGAGTTCGAGCAGTACTTC.